The table lists the clone carrying this T cell receptor beta chain with many counts. Regarding time point: persistent/refractory GD, antithyroid drugs over 5 years with positive TRAb. PBMC RNA was the source of the TCR library. The V end lost 4 bases, the J end lost 2 bases, and 11 bases lay between the germline ends. Per the germline V gene, CDR1 is SQVTM and CDR2 is ANQGSEA. This CDR3 is built from 13 residues. This sample was taken from a study of regulatory T cells in long-lasting Graves disease. Arm-PCR of CDR3 regions and iRepertoire HTBI primers were used to build TCR beta libraries. TCRdb re-called the multiplex PCR reads with MiXCR, one entry per CDR3 protein. This table has some 420,000 distinct CDR3 sequences, around a fifth appearing once.

This receptor was taken from a female donor with Graves disease. The sequences come from peripheral blood mononuclear cells (PBMCs), collected when the disease was refractory, from a patient treated with antithyroid drugs. This chain joins TRBV29-1 and TRBJ1-1; D is perhaps TRBD1 (6 bases). Here the CDR3 DNA reads TGCAGCGTTGTGTCACAGGGAAACACTGAAGCTTTCTTT. Translating gives CSVVSQGNTEAFF.